The 25 T cell receptor beta chains presented below share a single source sample, sequenced in a study of T cells in tuberculosis. Thawed, overnight-rested PBMC were stained with GMM-loaded CD1B tetramer, viability dye and anti-CD3, then sorted. CD1B tetramers were loaded with Rhodococcus equi-derived C32 glucose monomycolate. The assay was immunoSEQ multiplex PCR, and TCRdb's table has in-frame clones only and misses some. The sample shows about 88,000 clones, roughly 93% of them seen only once. The sample consisted of CD1b-GMM tetramer-negative cells sorted from PBMCs. The receptors stem from an adult woman with latent tuberculosis.

Turning to this clone: At one of its ends the junction is not consistent with the germline gene, which may arise from a read error. Other DNA sequences from this sample encode an identical CDR3 as well. The chain recombines TRBV14 with TRBJ2-1; the D gene is possibly TRBD2 (6 bases). The length of the CDR3 is 13 residues. Germline V gene data show CDR1 as SGHDN and CDR2 as FVKESK. The CDR3 coding sequence is TGCGCCAGCGGTGAGAGGGCGGGGAATGAGCAGTTCTTC. It specifies CASGERAGNEQFF.

V usage is TRBV5-6 and J usage is TRBJ1-1; 7 positions match TRBD1. Looked up from germline, CDR1 is SGHDT and CDR2 is YYEEEE. J was trimmed by 0 bases and V by 2 bases; bases with no gene match: 4. CDR3 length: 15 residues. CDR3 protein: CASSLRGPMNTEAFF. The CDR3, as DNA: TGTGCCAGCAGCTTAAGGGGGCCCATGAACACTGAAGCTTTCTTT.

This clone has more than one count but fewer than ten. The chain recombines TRBV10-2 with TRBJ2-1, with D possibly being TRBD1 (6 bases). Trimming removed 6 bases from V and 2 bases from J, with 14 bases in between. CDR3 length: 15 residues. The germline V gene has CDR1 WSHSY and CDR2 SAAADI. This chain's CDR3 is CASSPTGPPYNEQFF. CDR3 coding DNA: TGCGCCAGCAGCCCAACAGGGCCCCCCTACAATGAGCAGTTCTTC.

This clone was counted a single time. The genes are TRBV5-1 and TRBJ2-5, with D tentatively TRBD1 (7 bases). Judging by the DNA end, TRBJ2-7 fits better; the J call may be wrong. The CDR3 loop spans 13 amino acids. Germline V gene data show CDR1 as SGHRS and CDR2 as YFSETQ. The CDR3 DNA reads TGCGCCAGCAGCTTGGGGGGGGACAGCGAGCAGTACTTC. Its translation: CASSLGGDSEQYF.

The J gene is TRBJ1-1, the V gene TRBV6-6; weak D call: TRBD1 (5 bases). The germline gives CDR1 MNHNY, CDR2 SVGAGI (reference sequence). The V and J ends lost 0 bases and 4 bases respectively, with 15 bases between them. This CDR3 comprises 16 residues. The CDR3 reads CASSYSPTERGTEAFF. The CDR3 DNA is TGTGCCAGCAGTTACTCCCCGACAGAGCGGGGCACTGAAGCTTTCTTT.

The V call is TRBV15, the J call TRBJ2-1; 11 positions agree with TRBD2. CDR1 and CDR2 (germline): LNHNV, YYDKDF (reference sequence). Trimming took 0 bases from V and 7 from J; bases not matched to a gene: 5. The CDR3 consists of 16 residues. CDR3: CATSRDQLAGENEQFF. CDR3 DNA sequence: TGTGCCACCAGCAGAGATCAACTAGCGGGGGAAAATGAGCAGTTCTTC.

The rearrangement joins TRBV7-2 to TRBJ1-4; D is unclear. Trimming removed 5 bases from V and 0 bases from J, with 7 bases in between. The CDR3 has 14 residues. Per germline, CDR1 SGHTA and CDR2 FQGNSA. CDR3 region: CASSTGTTNEKLFF. CDR3 nucleotides: TGTGCCAGCAGCACCGGGACAACTAATGAAAAACTGTTTTTT.

The CDR3 spells CASSYSGGAQSPLHF. The CDR3 nucleotides read TGTGCCAGCAGTTACTCGGGGGGGGCCCAATCACCCCTCCACTTT. The gene calls are TRBV6-5 and TRBJ1-6, with D possibly TRBD1 on 6 matching bases. The CDR3 spans 15 residues. CDR1 is MNHEY, CDR2 SVGAGI, per germline. V was trimmed by 0 bases and J by 10 bases, leaving 13 bases between them.

The genes are TRBV25-1 and TRBJ1-1, with D unclear. Germline CDR1 reads MGHDK; CDR2 reads SYGVNS. Trimming took 1 base from V and 1 from J, leaving 10 bases between them. CDR3 size: 15 residues. The CDR3 sequence is CASSESGQKNTEAFF. The CDR3 DNA sequence: TGTGCCAGCAGTGAATCTGGCCAAAAGAACACTGAAGCTTTCTTT. Full variable domain (missing parts from reference TRBV25-1 and TRBJ1-1): EADIYQTPRYLVIGTGKKITLECSQTMGHDKMYWYQQDPGMELHLIHYSYGVNSTEKGDLSSESTVSRIRTEHFPLTLESARPSHTSQYLCASSESGQKNTEAFFGQGTRLTVV.

This chain connects TRBV5-4 to TRBJ2-7; TRBD1 matches at 8 bases. This CDR3 has 18 amino acids. With 1 base clipped from V and 0 bases from J, the junction kept 12 bases outside the gene matches. Looked up from germline, CDR1 is SGHNT and CDR2 is YYREEE (reference sequence). CDR3 residues: CASSLRLSDRGISYEQYV. CDR3 nucleotide sequence: TGTGCCAGCAGCTTGCGGCTTTCAGACAGGGGTATCTCCTACGAGCAGTACGTC.

The chain couples TRBV7-8 to TRBJ2-2; TRBD1 agrees at 9 bases. Germline CDR1 reads SGHVS; CDR2 reads FQNEAQ. Losses at the gene ends were 3 bases for V and 7 bases for J; bases not matched to a gene: 6. The CDR3 is 15 residues long. The CDR3 bases are TGTGCCAGCAGCTTCGAGACAGGGGGTATCGGGGAGCTGTTTTTT. This codes for CASSFETGGIGELFF.

This clone was counted once. V gene TRBV7-9 combines with J gene TRBJ1-1; 11 positions match TRBD1. The germline CDR1 and CDR2 sequences are SEHNR and FQNEAQ (reference sequence). V lost 4 bases and J lost 8; bases outside the gene matches: 3. The CDR3 extends over 13 amino acids. CDR3 in DNA: TGTGCCAGCAGCTCGGGACAGGGGGAGGAAGCTTTCTTT. It codes for CASSSGQGEEAFF.

V usage is TRBV7-2 and J usage is TRBJ2-1; 15 bases align to TRBD2. CDR3 size: 16 residues. Germline CDR1 is SGHTA and CDR2 is FQGNSA. Trimming at V came to 1 base and at J to 7 bases, leaving 2 bases not matched to a gene. CDR3 amino acids: CASSLEGLAGGNEQFF. The CDR3 coding sequence is TGTGCCAGCAGCTTAGAGGGACTAGCGGGGGGTAATGAGCAGTTCTTC.

The chain employs TRBV10-2 and TRBJ1-5, with D possibly TRBD1 on 5 matching bases. The CDR3 spans 15 residues. Germline V gene lookup returns CDR1 WSHSY and CDR2 SAAADI. V gave up 4 bases and J gave up 0 bases, with 10 bases separating them. The CDR3 sequence is CASSVIGDSNQPQHF. The CDR3 region has the DNA TGCGCCAGCAGTGTTATAGGGGATAGCAATCAGCCCCAGCATTTT.

The chain links TRBV9 to TRBJ2-6, with D perhaps matching TRBD1 (6 bases). CDR3 length: 15 amino acids. The V end lost 8 bases, the J end lost 4 bases, and 16 bases lay between the germline ends. From germline, CDR1 is SGDLS and CDR2 YYNGEE. In DNA, the CDR3 is TGTGCCAGTGCGCCAGGGGCGCAGGGGGCCAACGTCCTGACTTTC. It is translated as CASAPGAQGANVLTF.

The V call is TRBV29-1, the J call TRBJ1-1; D might be TRBD1 (6 bases). Trimming left V 4 bases short and J 0 bases short, with 15 bases between. This CDR3 contains 15 residues. Germline V gives CDR1 SQVTM, CDR2 ANQGSEA. The CDR3 region is CSVVKGGVVNTEAFF. The CDR3 DNA is TGCAGCGTTGTTAAGGGGGGGGTCGTGAACACTGAAGCTTTCTTT.

The V and J genes are TRBV11-1 and TRBJ2-3; 13 bases map to TRBD2. With V trimmed by 2 bases and J by 3 bases, 5 bases remained unmatched. The CDR3 sequence is 17 residues long. CDR1 SGHAT and CDR2 FQDESV come from the germline V gene (reference sequence). The CDR3: CASSLTLAGGRTDTQYF. For the CDR3, the DNA is TGTGCCAGCAGCTTAACACTAGCGGGGGGGCGGACAGATACGCAGTATTTT.

This rearrangement joins TRBV5-1 to TRBJ2-5, with 8 bases identical to TRBD1. After removal of 2 bases from V and 1 base from J, the junction contained 1 base not matched to a gene. The germline gives CDR1 SGHRS, CDR2 YFSETQ. This CDR3 contains 14 residues. The DNA of the CDR3 is TGCGCCAGCAGCTTTCAGGGGGCCCAAGAGACCCAGTACTTC. Protein: CASSFQGAQETQYF.

The chain links TRBV6-5 to TRBJ1-1; 11 nucleotides match TRBD1. Germline CDR1 is MNHEY and CDR2 is SVGAGI. The CDR3 covers 15 residues. V dropped 5 bases and J dropped 4; count of bases not matched to a gene: 6. In DNA, the CDR3 is TGTGCCAGCAGTCCCGGGACAGGGGGGGGCACTGAAGCTTTCTTT. Translation gives CASSPGTGGGTEAFF.

This clone was counted a single time. Different DNA sequences within this sample yield the same CDR3. V is TRBV19 and J is TRBJ2-1; maybe TRBD1 (5 bases). Trimming shortened V by 1 base and J by 0 bases, and 10 bases separated the two germline ends. The CDR3 sequence is 16 residues long. CDR1 is LNHDA and CDR2 is SQIVND in the germline V gene (reference sequence). The CDR3 DNA reads TGTGCCAGTAGTATAGTTGGGGCCAGCTCCTACAATGAGCAGTTCTTC. Residues: CASSIVGASSYNEQFF.

J is TRBJ2-1 and V is TRBV9; TRBD1 agrees at 7 bases. The germline V gene has CDR1 SGDLS and CDR2 YYNGEE. V gave up 2 bases and J gave up 2 bases; unmatched junction bases: 4. CDR3 length: 15 residues. The CDR3 bases are TGTGCCAGCAGCGTCGCCGGGACAGCCTACAATGAGCAGTTCTTC. Encoded protein: CASSVAGTAYNEQFF.

The chain couples TRBV6-1 to TRBJ1-5, with D possibly TRBD1 on 6 matching bases. In germline, CDR1 is MNHNS, CDR2 SASEGT. Trimming removed 4 bases from V and 0 bases from J, with 13 bases in between. The CDR3 extends over 16 amino acids. CDR3 residues: CASSVGRGHSNQPQHF. Here the CDR3 DNA reads TGTGCCAGCAGTGTCGGCAGGGGCCATAGCAATCAGCCCCAGCATTTT.

The CDR3 loop is CASKPRGGNYGYTF. CDR3 sequence (DNA): TGTGCCAGCAAGCCTAGGGGCGGTAACTATGGCTACACCTTC. J is TRBJ1-2 and V is TRBV9; a weak D match, TRBD1 (5 bases). Trimming left V 6 bases short and J 1 base short, with 13 bases between. The germline CDR1 and CDR2 sequences are SGDLS and YYNGEE. The CDR3 extends over 14 amino acids.

The chain combines TRBV18 with TRBJ2-5, with TRBD1 as a possible D gene (5 bases). V lost 2 bases and J lost 3, with 13 bases in between. This CDR3 has 15 residues. Per the germline V gene, CDR1 is KGHSH and CDR2 is LQKENI. The CDR3 coding sequence is TGTGCCAGCTCACCAATGGCCAGGGCGGAAGAGACCCAGTACTTC. The encoded protein is CASSPMARAEETQYF.

The chain couples TRBV5-4 to TRBJ2-1, with 9 nucleotides matching TRBD1. J gave up 6 bases and V 4 bases, and 8 bases lay outside the gene matches. Looked up from germline, CDR1 is SGHNT and CDR2 is YYREEE (reference sequence). This CDR3 is 15 amino acids long. This CDR3 reads CASSRGQGGINEQFF. The CDR3 DNA sequence: TGTGCCAGCAGCAGGGGACAGGGTGGTATCAATGAGCAGTTCTTC.